What follows describes a single TCR beta chain. Its antigen is as yet unknown. This specimen belongs to a study of long-term antiretroviral therapy in people with HIV. Study-wide results and limits: Subsequent to ART, diversity was augmented yet persisted below that of transplant donor controls. The blood, collected between about 2003 and 2018, was possibly taken under older ART regimens. Those clones which expanded before ART made up the dominant part of the repertoire at all time points. It was not possible to obtain data on ART adherence, viral resistance or therapy changes.

Trimming removed 0 bases from V and 4 bases from J, with 10 bases in between. The length of the CDR3 is 14 residues. The germline CDR1 and CDR2 sequences are SGHTS and YDEGEE. Run at survey level, the immunoSEQ assay was version v3.0. The protocol was immunoSEQ multiplex PCR, while the TCRdb copy is restricted to in-frame clones and leaves out a portion. The sample records 9,500 to 11,000 clones, roughly 76% being singletons. The chain links TRBV5-8 to TRBJ1-2, with D tentatively TRBD1 (6 bases). This TCR derives from a man aged 25-45 years with HIV. This sample comprised unsorted PBMCs, obtained at the start of antiretroviral therapy, before treatment. This CDR3 is CASSLVQGGYGYTF. DNA for the CDR3: TGTGCCAGCAGCTTGGTACAGGGAGGCTATGGCTACACCTTC.